This TCR beta chain is drawn from a study of T-cell memory formation after mild COVID-19. This CDR3 contains 15 residues. Germline V CDR1 and CDR2: SGHRS, YFSETQ. With V trimmed by 4 bases and J by 4 bases, 3 bases remained unmatched. cDNA libraries for TCR alpha and TCR beta, carrying sample barcodes and UMIs, came from 5'RACE with constant-segment primers. TCRdb reprocessed the 5' RACE reads via MiXCR and lists one record per CDR3 protein. Of a few hundred thousand distinct CDR3 sequences in the sample, around 30% were seen once. The table lists this clonotype with many counts. Its antigen is still unknown. Study-wide results and caveats: Most CD4+ clones that shrank were in CM and EM, while CD8+ ones turned up in EMRA.

The sample was PBMCs or a T cell subset sorted from them (not recorded which). This sequence originates from an adult woman who had mild COVID-19 (a few samples of this study predate the infection). Cell type and time point are not known. V gene TRBV5-1 combines with J gene TRBJ2-1, with 12 nucleotides matching TRBD2. Written as DNA, the CDR3 is TGCGCCAGCAGCGCTACTAGCGGGGGGTACAATGAGCAGTTCTTC. Translated, it gives CASSATSGGYNEQFF.